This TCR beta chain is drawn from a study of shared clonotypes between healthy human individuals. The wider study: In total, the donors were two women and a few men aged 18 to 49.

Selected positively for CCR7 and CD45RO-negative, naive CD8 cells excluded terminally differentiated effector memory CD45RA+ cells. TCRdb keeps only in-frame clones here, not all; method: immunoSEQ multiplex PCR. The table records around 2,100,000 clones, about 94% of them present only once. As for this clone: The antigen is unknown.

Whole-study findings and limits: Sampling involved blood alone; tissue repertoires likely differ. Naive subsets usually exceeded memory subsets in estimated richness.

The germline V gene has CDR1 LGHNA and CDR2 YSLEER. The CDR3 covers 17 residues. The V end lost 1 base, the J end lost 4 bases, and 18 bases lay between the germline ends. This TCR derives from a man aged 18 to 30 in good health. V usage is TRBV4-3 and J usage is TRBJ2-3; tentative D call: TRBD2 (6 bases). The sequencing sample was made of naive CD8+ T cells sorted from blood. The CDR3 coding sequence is TGCGCCAGCAGCCAAGGTTGGTCGGGAGTGGGGGCAGATACGCAGTATTTT. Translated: CASSQGWSGVGADTQYF.